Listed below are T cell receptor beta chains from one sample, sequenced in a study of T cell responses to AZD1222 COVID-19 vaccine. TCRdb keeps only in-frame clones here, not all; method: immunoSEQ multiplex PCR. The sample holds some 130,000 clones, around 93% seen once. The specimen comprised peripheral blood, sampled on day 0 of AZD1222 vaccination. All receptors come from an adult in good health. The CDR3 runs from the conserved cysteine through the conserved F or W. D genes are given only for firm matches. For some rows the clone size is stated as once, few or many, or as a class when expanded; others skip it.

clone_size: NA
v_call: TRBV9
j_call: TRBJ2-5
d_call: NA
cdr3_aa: CASSVEGAGRETQYF
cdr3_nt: TGTGCCAGCAGCGTAGAGGGGGCGGGGCGGGAGACCCAGTACTTC

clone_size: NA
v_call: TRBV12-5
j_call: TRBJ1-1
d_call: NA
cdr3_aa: CASGSMGRTEAFF
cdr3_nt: TGTGCTAGTGGTTCCATGGGTAGGACTGAAGCTTTCTTT

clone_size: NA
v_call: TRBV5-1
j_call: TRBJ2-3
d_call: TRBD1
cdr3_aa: CASKDREYYTDTQYF
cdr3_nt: TGCGCCAGCAAGGACAGGGAGTATTACACAGATACGCAGTATTTT

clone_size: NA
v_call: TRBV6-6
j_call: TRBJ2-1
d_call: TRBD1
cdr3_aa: CASSDGQGWFDEQFF
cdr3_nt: TGTGCCAGCAGTGACGGACAGGGATGGTTCGATGAGCAGTTCTTC

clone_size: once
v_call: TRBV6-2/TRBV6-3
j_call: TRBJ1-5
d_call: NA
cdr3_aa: CASSYSRRGDQPQHF
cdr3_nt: TGTGCCAGCAGTTACTCGAGGCGGGGCGATCAGCCCCAGCATTTT

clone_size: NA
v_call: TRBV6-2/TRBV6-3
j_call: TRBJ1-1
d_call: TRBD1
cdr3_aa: CASSYSGTGATEAFF
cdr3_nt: TGTGCCAGCAGTTACTCGGGGACAGGTGCCACTGAAGCTTTCTTT

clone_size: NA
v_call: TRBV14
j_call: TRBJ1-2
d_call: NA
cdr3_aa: CASSQSRTEHGYTF
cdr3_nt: TGTGCCAGCAGCCAATCGAGGACGGAGCATGGCTACACCTTC

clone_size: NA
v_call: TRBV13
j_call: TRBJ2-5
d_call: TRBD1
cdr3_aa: CASSSHRGGETQYF
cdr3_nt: TGTGCCAGCAGCTCCCACAGGGGCGGTGAGACCCAGTACTTC

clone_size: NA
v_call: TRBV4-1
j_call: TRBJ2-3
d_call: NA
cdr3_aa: CASSPPGASKADTQYF
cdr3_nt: TGCGCCAGCAGCCCCCCAGGAGCTAGCAAGGCAGATACGCAGTATTTT

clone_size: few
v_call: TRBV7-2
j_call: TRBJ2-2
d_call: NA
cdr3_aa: CASSYAPRGTGELFF
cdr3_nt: TGTGCCAGCAGCTACGCCCCAAGGGGGACCGGGGAGCTGTTTTTT

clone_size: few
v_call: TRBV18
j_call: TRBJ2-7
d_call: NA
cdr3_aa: CASSPRTDEQYF
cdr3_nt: TGTGCCAGCTCGCCCCGGACAGACGAGCAGTACTTC

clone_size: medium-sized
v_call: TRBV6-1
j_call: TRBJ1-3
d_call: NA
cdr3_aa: CASSEAPSSGNTIYF
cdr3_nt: TGTGCCAGCAGTGAAGCCCCGAGCTCTGGAAACACCATATATTTT

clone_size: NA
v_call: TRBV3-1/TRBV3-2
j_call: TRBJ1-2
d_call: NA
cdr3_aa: CASSQDRNGYTF
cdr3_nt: TGTGCCAGCAGCCAAGATAGGAATGGCTACACCTTC

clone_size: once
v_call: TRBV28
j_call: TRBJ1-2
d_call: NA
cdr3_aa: CASGQSRGYTF
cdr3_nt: TGTGCCAGTGGACAGTCGAGGGGCTACACCTTC

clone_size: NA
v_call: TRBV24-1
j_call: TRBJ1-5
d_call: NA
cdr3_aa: CATSANDGFNQPQHF
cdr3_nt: TGTGCCACCAGTGCAAACGACGGGTTCAATCAGCCCCAGCATTTT

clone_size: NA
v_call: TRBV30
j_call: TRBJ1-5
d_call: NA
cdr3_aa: CAWSGPMGQPQHF
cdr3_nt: TGTGCCTGGAGTGGCCCAATGGGGCAGCCCCAGCATTTT

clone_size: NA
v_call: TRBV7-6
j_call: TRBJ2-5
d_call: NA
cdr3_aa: CASSLAGGQETQYF
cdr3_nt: TGTGCCAGCAGCTTAGCGGGCGGACAAGAGACCCAGTACTTC

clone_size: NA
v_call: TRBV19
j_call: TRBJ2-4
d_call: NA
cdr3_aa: CASSIKRSLAKNIQYF
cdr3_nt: TGTGCCAGTAGTATAAAGCGGAGCCTAGCCAAAAACATTCAGTACTTC

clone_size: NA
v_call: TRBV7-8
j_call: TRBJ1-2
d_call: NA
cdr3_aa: CASSLGTSIYGYTF
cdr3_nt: TGTGCCAGCAGCTTAGGGACGTCCATCTATGGCTACACCTTC

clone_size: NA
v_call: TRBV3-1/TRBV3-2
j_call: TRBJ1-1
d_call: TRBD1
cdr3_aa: CASSYNRGLGAFF
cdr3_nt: TGTGCCAGCAGCTACAACAGGGGCCTGGGAGCTTTCTTT

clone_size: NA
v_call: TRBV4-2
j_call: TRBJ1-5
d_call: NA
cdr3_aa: CASSQGRGRRSNQPQHF
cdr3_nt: TGTGCCAGCAGCCAGGGCCGGGGGAGGCGGAGCAATCAGCCCCAGCATTTT

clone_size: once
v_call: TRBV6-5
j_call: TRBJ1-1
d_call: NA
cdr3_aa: CASSYSGTPTAFF
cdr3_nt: TGTGCCAGCAGTTACTCGGGCACTCCCACGGCTTTCTTT

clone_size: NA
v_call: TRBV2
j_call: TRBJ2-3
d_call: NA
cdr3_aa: CASSRADTQYF
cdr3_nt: TGTGCCAGCAGTCGAGCAGATACGCAGTATTTT

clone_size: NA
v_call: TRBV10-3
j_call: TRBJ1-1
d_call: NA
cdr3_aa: CAISGTVGTEAFF
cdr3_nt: TGTGCCATCAGTGGTACGGTCGGCACTGAAGCTTTCTTT

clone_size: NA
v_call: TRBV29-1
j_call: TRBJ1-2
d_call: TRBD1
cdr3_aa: CSVPGQISNGYTF
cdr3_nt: TGCAGCGTTCCGGGACAGATTTCCAATGGCTACACCTTC

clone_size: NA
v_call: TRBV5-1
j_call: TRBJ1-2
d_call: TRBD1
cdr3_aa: CASSRTGTGNYGYTF
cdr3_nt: TGCGCCAGCAGCAGGACCGGGACAGGAAACTATGGCTACACCTTC

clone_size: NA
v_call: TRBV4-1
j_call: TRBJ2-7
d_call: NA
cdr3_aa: CASSQPTASREQYF
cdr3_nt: TGCGCCAGCAGCCAACCGACCGCATCGCGCGAGCAGTACTTC

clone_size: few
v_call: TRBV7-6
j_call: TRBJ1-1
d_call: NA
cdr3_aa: CASSPPGGVIEGTEAFF
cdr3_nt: TGTGCCAGCAGCCCACCCGGCGGGGTAATAGAGGGCACTGAAGCTTTCTTT

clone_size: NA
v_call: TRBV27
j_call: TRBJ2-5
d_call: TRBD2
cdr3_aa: CASRLLGGEGMGETQYF
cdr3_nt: TGTGCCAGCCGCCTTTTGGGCGGGGAGGGGATGGGGGAGACCCAGTACTTC

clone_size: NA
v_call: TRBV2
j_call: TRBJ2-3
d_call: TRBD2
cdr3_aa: CASRRTSGSTDTQYF
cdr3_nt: TGTGCCAGCAGGAGGACTAGCGGAAGCACAGATACGCAGTATTTT

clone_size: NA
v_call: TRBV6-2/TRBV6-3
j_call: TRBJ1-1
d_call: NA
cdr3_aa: CASSFRGNTEAFF
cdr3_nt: TGTGCCAGCAGTTTTCGTGGGAACACTGAAGCTTTCTTT

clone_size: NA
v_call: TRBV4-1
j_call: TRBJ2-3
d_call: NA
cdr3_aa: CASKGTQSDTQYF
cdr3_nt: TGCGCCAGCAAGGGTACTCAATCGGATACGCAGTATTTT

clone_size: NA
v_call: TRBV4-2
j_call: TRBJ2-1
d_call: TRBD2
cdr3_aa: CASSPSGVAGGNEQFF
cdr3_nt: TGTGCCAGCAGCCCCTCCGGGGTAGCGGGAGGCAATGAGCAGTTCTTC

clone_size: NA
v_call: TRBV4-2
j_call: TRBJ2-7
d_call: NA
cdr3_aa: CASSQEQGYGSYEQYF
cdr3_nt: TGTGCCAGCAGCCAAGAGCAGGGGTACGGCTCCTACGAGCAGTACTTC

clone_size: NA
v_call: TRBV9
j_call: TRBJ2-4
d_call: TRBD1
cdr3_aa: CASSVGGRGHREVNIQYF
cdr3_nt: TGTGCCAGCAGCGTAGGGGGCAGGGGGCACCGCGAGGTCAACATTCAGTACTTC

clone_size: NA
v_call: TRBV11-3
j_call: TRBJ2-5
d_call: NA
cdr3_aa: CASSARRAETQYF
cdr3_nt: TGTGCCAGCAGCGCTAGAAGAGCGGAGACCCAGTACTTC

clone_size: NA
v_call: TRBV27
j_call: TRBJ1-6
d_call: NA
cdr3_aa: CASSPRTPSSPLHF
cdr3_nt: TGTGCCAGCAGTCCCCGCACTCCTTCTTCACCCCTCCACTTT

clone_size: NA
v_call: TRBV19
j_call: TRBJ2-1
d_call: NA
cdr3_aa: CASSIVSGALNEQFF
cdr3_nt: TGTGCCAGTAGTATAGTATCGGGGGCGCTCAATGAGCAGTTCTTC

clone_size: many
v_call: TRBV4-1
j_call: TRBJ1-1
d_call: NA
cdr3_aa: CASSHPLNTEAFF
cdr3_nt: TGCGCCAGCAGCCACCCTCTGAACACTGAAGCTTTCTTT

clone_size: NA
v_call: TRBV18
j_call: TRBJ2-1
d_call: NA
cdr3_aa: CASSPMAGDQNEQFF
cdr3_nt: TGTGCCAGCTCACCAATGGCAGGGGATCAAAATGAGCAGTTCTTC

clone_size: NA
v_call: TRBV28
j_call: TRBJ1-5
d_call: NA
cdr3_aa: CASSLNQPQHF
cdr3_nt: TGTGCCAGCAGCCTCAATCAGCCCCAGCATTTT

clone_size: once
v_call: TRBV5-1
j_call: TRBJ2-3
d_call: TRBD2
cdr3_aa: CASTLAGGWTDTQYF
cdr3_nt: TGCGCCAGCACCCTAGCGGGGGGTTGGACAGATACGCAGTATTTT

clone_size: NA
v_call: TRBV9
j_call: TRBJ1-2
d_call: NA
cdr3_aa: CASSAVGFRYGYTF
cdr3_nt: TGTGCCAGCAGCGCCGTGGGGTTTCGCTATGGCTACACCTTC

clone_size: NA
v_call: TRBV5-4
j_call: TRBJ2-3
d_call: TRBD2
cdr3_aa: CASRPAPGLVTDTQYF
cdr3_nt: TGTGCCAGCAGGCCCGCACCGGGACTAGTTACAGATACGCAGTATTTT

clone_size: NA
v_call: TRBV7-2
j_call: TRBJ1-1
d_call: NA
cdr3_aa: CASSLRQNTEAFF
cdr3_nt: TGTGCCAGCAGCTTACGGCAGAACACTGAAGCTTTCTTT

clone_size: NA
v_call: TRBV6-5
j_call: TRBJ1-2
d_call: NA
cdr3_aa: CASLVDSRPFYGYTF
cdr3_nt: TGTGCCAGCTTAGTAGACAGCCGCCCCTTTTATGGCTACACCTTC

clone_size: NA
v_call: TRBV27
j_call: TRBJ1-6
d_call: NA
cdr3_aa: CAMQSGVRSSLHF
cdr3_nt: TGTGCCATGCAGTCGGGCGTGCGGTCCTCCCTCCACTTT

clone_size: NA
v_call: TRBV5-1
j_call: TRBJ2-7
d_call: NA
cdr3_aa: CASSLRGVNIYEQYF
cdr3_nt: TGCGCCAGCAGCTTGAGGGGGGTAAATATCTACGAGCAGTACTTC

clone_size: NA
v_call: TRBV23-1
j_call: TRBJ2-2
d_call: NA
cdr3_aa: CASSQNTDPGELFF
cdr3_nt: TGCGCCAGCAGTCAAAATACGGATCCCGGGGAGCTGTTTTTT

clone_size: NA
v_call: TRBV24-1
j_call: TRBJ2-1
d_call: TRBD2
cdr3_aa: CATSDVTGTKVQFF
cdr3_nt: TGTGCCACCAGTGACGTTACCGGGACTAAGGTGCAGTTCTTC

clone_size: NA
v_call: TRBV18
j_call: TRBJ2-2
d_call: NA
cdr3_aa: CASSPSMETGELFF
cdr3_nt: TGTGCCAGCTCACCGTCAATGGAGACCGGGGAGCTGTTTTTT

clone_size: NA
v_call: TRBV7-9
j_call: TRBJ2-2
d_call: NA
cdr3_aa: CASSSGVGGELFF
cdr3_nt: TGTGCCAGCAGCTCTGGGGTAGGCGGGGAGCTGTTTTTT

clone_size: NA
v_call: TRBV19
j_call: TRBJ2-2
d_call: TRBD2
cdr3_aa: CAAGSGSFGELFF
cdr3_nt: TGTGCCGCTGGTAGCGGGAGTTTCGGGGAGCTGTTTTTT